This TCR beta chain emerged from a study of CD8+ T cells in alopecia areata listed by TCRdb under 2018. For context, the study as a whole: Treated patients were enrolled in an open-label pilot trial of oral tofacitinib at 5 to 10 mg twice daily for moderate-to-severe alopecia areata. Tofacitinib was given for 6 to 18 months, followed by 6 months of follow-up off drug to assess delayed response and recurrence. To study T cell clonal expansion in alopecia areata, the researchers applied high-throughput TCRbeta sequencing to both the C3H/HeJ mouse model and human patients. Scalp tissue and sorted CD4+ and CD8+ peripheral blood T cells from patchy and totalis/universalis alopecia areata patients and from healthy controls were covered by human TCRbeta sequencing. Biopsies were taken from tofacitinib-treated patients at baseline and at 4 and 24 weeks of treatment, and a later scalp biopsy was taken in several of the tofacitinib-treated patients. Scalp clonality was compared among normal scalp (n=4), patchy alopecia areata scalp (n=8), and alopecia totalis/universalis scalp (n=8). RNA came from the PAXgene miRNA kit for fixed scalp, the miRNeasy kit for PBMCs, and the RNeasy kit for mouse skin. TCRbeta CDR3 regions were amplified by immunoSEQ multiplex PCR with 35 Vbeta forward and 13 Jbeta reverse primers. Points the paper makes about the study in general: Unlike mouse skin, where gammadelta T cells dominate, normal human skin contains resident alphabeta T cells that get sequenced too, which complicates analysis of the scalp TCR repertoire. Higher clonality and more expanded CD8+ clones were observed in lesional scalp than in normal scalp, particularly in alopecia totalis/universalis, a finding suggestive of antigenic drive. Shared TCR sequences between patients were less evident than in mice, which may be partly attributable to HLA diversity in the patient population.

The intended sense of this specimen's time point label: baseline before oral tofacitinib. From alopecia areata patients, peripheral blood was collected along with lesional scalp punch biopsies. PBMCs were isolated by density centrifugation and stained for CD3, CD4 and CD8, after which CD4+ and CD8+ T cells were sorted on a FACSAria. In the case of this clone: Its antigen remains undetermined. Base qualities are not at hand, and no much larger clone is one base apart.

Its CDR3 holds 14 amino acids, cysteine through phenylalanine. The read is trimmed to its CDR3 DNA, 42 bases read in frame from base 1. CDR1 and CDR2 (SGDLS, YYNGEE) derive from the germline V gene. V is reduced by 2 bases and J by 3 bases, leaving a spacing of 12 bases between them. The library was produced with the immunoSEQ multiplex PCR assay. RNA was extracted from all samples and reverse transcribed into cDNA as template for TCR sequencing. First-strand cDNA was synthesized with SuperScript III using a 2:1 mix of oligo-dT and random hexamers. A synthetic immune receptor repertoire was used to gauge amplification bias, and whatever bias remained was removed computationally. As for the authors' bioinformatics: After raw reads were preprocessed to remove errors, the CDR3 was defined following IMGT conventions as running from the conserved cysteine to phenylalanine. Clonality was computed by normalizing Shannon entropy by log2 of the number of productive unique TCRs and subtracting the result from 1. CD4 or CD8 identity of scalp clones was inferred by cross-referencing scalp TCRbeta sequences with sorted blood CD4 and CD8 repertoires. TCRdb limited this immuneACCESS table to in-frame rearrangements with V and J called. A share of clones is missing; checked studies link under half to unresolved V genes, and the rest is unexplained. That table is the source of V, J and clone size, and D and trimming were worked out from the DNA. The table for this sample lists around 50,000 clones; around 96% of them were counted only once. The ten largest clonotypes hold roughly 26% of the sample.

This clonotype was obtained from a human donor with alopecia areata. In this chain, TRBV9 is recombined with TRBJ2-7, and TRBD2 may be the D gene, going by 6 matching bases. The material was CD8+ T cells sorted from blood, obtained at week 0. CDR3 reads: CASSVGLMGYEQYF. The nucleotide sequence is given as TGTGCCAGCAGCGTGGGACTTATGGGCTACGAGCAGTACTTC. The CDR3, completed at both ends by the reference TRBV9 and TRBJ2-7 genes, gives the full variable domain DSGVTQTPKHLITATGQRVTLRCSPRSGDLSVYWYQQSLDQGLQFLIQYYNGEERAKGNILERFSAQQFPDLHSELNLSSLELGDSALYFCASSVGLMGYEQYFGPGTRLTVT.